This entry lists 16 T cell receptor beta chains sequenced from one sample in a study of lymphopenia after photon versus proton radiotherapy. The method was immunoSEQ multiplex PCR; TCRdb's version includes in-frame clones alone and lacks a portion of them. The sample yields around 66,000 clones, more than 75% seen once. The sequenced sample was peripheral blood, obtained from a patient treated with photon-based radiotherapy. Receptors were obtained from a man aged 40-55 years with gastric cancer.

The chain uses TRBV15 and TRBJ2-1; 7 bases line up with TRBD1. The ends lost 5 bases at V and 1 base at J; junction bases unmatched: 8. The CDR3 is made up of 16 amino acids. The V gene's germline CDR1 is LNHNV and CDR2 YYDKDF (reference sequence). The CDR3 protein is CATSAPGTASYNEQFF. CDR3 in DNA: TGTGCCACCAGCGCCCCCGGGACAGCATCCTACAATGAGCAGTTCTTC.

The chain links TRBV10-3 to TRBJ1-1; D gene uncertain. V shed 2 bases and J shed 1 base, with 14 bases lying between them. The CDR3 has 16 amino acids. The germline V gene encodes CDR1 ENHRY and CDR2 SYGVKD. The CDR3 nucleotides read TGTGCCATCAGTGAGAGGGTGGGTCCCCAGAACACTGAAGCTTTCTTT. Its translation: CAISERVGPQNTEAFF.

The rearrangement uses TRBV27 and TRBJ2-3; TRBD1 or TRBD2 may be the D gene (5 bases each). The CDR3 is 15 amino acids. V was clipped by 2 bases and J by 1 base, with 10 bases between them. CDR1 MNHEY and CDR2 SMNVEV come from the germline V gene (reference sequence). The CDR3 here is CASSLIVGGTDTQYF. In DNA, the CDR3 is TGTGCCAGCAGTTTAATCGTGGGGGGCACAGATACGCAGTATTTT.

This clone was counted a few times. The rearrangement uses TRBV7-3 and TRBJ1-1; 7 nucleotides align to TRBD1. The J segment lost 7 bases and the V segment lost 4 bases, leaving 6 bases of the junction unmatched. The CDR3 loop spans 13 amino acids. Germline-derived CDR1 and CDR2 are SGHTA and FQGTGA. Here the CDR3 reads CASSWDSGGEAFF. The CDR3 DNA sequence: TGTGCCAGCAGCTGGGATTCAGGGGGTGAAGCTTTCTTT.

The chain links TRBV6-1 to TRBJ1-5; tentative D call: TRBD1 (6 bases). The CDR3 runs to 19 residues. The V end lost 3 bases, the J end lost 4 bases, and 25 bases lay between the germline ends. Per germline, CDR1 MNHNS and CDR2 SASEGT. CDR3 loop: CASSEGRGGNTGPNQPQHF. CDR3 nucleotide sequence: TGTGCCAGCAGTGAGGGGAGGGGGGGAAATACAGGGCCGAATCAGCCCCAGCATTTT.

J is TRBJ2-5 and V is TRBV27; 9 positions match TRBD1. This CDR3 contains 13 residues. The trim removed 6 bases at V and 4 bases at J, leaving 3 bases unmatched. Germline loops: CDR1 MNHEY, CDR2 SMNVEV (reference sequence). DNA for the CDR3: TGTGCCAGCAGGCGACAGGGGGTAGAGACCCAGTACTTC. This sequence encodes CASRRQGVETQYF.

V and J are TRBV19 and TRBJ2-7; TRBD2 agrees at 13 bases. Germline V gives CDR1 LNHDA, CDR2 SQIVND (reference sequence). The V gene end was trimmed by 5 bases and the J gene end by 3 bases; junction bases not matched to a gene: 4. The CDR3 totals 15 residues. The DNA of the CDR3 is TGTGCCAGTAGTCCGGGACTAGCGGGATACTACGAGCAGTACTTC. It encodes CASSPGLAGYYEQYF.

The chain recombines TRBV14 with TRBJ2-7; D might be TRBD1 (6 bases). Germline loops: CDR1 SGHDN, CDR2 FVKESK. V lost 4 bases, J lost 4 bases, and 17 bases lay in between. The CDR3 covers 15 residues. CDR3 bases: TGTGCCAGCAGCCCCCTAGGGGGAAGTGGTTACGAGCAGTACTTC. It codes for CASSPLGGSGYEQYF.

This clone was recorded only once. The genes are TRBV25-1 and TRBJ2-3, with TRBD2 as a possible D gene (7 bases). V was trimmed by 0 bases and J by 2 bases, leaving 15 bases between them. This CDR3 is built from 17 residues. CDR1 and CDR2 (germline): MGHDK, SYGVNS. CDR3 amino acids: CASSEYFGGGHTDTQYF. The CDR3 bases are TGTGCCAGCAGTGAATATTTCGGCGGGGGCCACACAGATACGCAGTATTTT.

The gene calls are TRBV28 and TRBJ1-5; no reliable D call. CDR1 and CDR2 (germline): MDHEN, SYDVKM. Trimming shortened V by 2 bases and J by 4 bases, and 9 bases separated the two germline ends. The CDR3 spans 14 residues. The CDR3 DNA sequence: TGTGCCAGCAGTTTACTGGCGGTAAATCAGCCCCAGCATTTT. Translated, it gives CASSLLAVNQPQHF.

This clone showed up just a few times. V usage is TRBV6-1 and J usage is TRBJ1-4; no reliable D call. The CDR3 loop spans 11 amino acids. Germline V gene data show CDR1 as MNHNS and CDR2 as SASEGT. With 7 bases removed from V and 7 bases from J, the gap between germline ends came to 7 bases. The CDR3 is CASISTEKLFF. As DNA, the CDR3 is TGTGCCAGCATTTCGACTGAAAAACTGTTTTTT.

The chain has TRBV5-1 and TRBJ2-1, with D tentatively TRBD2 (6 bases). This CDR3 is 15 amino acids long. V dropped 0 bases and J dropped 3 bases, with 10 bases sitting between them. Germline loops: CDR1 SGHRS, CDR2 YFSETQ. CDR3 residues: CASSLVGGNYNEQFF. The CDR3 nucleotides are TGCGCCAGCAGCTTGGTGGGGGGAAACTACAATGAGCAGTTCTTC.

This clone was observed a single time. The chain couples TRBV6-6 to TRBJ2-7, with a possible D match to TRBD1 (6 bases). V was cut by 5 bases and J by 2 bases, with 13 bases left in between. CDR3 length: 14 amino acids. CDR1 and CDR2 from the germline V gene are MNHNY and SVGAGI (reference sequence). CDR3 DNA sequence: TGTGCCAGCAGTGACAGGTCCCCTACCTACGAGCAGTACTTC. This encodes CASSDRSPTYEQYF.

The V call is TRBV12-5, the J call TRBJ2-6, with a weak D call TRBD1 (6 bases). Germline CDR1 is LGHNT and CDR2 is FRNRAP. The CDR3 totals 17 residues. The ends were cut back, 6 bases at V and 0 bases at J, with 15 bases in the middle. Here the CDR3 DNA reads TGTGCTAGTGGCACCCACAGGGCCCCCTCTGGGGCCAACGTCCTGACTTTC. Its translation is CASGTHRAPSGANVLTF.

CDR3 coding DNA: TGTGCCAGCAGTTCCCGGGGGGAGCTGTTTTTT. It encodes CASSSRGELFF. This chain links TRBV11-2 with TRBJ2-2; D gene uncertain. The germline CDR1 and CDR2 sequences are SGHAT and FQNNGV. Trimming left V 6 bases short and J 8 bases short, with 7 bases between. This CDR3 spans 11 amino acids.

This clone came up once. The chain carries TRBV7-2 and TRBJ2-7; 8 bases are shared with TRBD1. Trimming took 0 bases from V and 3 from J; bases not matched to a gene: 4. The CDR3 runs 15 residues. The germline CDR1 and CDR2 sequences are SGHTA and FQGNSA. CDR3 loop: CASSLAGTGNYEQYF. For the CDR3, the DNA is TGTGCCAGCAGCTTAGCCGGGACAGGAAACTACGAGCAGTACTTC.